This T cell receptor (beta chain) was identified in a study of post-analysis software for immune sequencing data. Findings and limits, study-wide: F measure grouped same-batch samples tightly together.

Tagging with unique molecular identifiers was a feature of the TCR beta cDNA libraries. One entry per CDR3 protein results from TCRdb running MiXCR on the PCR reads. The sample holds around 770,000 distinct CDR3 sequences, 46% seen once. About this clonotype itself: The target antigen is unknown.

This sequence was found in a girl aged 10 to 17 with multiple sclerosis. Material: blood.

For the CDR3, the DNA is TGTGCCACCAGTGAACCGACAGGACCGTCTGGGGCCAACGTCCTGACTTTC. Translated: CATSEPTGPSGANVLTF. The V call is TRBV24-1, the J call TRBJ2-6, with D perhaps matching TRBD1 (6 bases). This CDR3 is 17 amino acids long. Germline values: CDR1 KGHDR, CDR2 SFDVKD. V lost 4 bases and J 1 base, leaving 13 bases between the germline ends.